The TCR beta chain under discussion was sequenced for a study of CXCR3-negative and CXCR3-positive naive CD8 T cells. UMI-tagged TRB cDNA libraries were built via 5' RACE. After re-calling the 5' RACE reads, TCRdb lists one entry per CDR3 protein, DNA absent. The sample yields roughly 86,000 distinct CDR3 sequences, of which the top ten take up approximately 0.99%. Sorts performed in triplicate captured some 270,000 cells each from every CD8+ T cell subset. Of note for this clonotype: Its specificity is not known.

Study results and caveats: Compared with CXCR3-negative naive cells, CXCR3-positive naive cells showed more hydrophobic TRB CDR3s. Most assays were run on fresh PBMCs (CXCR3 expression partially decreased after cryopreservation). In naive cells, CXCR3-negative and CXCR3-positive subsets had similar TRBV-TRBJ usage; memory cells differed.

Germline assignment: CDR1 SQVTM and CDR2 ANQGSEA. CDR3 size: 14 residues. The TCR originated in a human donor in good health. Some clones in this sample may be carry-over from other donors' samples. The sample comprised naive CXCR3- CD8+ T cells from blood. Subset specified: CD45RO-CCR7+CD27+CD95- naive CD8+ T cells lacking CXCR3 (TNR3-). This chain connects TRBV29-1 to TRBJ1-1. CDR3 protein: CSVDGEMGVGEAFF. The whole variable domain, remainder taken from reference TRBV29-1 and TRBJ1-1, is SAVISQKPSRDICQRGTSLTIQCQVDSQVTMMFWYRQQPGQSLTLIATANQGSEATYESGFVIDKFPISRPNLTFSTLTVSNMSPEDSSIYLCSVDGEMGVGEAFFGQGTRLTVV.